This is a list of T cell receptor beta chains from one sample in a study of blood T cell repertoires in COVID-19. The data were produced by immunoSEQ multiplex PCR, yet TCRdb's version contains in-frame clones alone and is incomplete. The data show about 500,000 clones, about 89% seen once. Sequencing was performed on peripheral blood. All receptors come from a woman aged 45-65 years with COVID-19, enrolled during active disease. Each CDR3 is given without its conserved first and last residue. The D gene is left open where the match is weak. Clone size is stated in some rows and not others, as once, few, many or a class when expanded.

j_gene,d_gene,v_gene,abundance,CDR3aa
TRBJ2-2,NA,TRBV18,few,ASSPPTGSGELF
TRBJ1-1,NA,TRBV6-5,NA,ASTQLNTEAF
TRBJ2-1,TRBD2,TRBV7-8,NA,ASSLRAGTSGVGGYNEQF
TRBJ1-3,NA,TRBV7-8,NA,ASSLAGRNTIY
TRBJ1-4,NA,TRBV7-6,once,ASSPDREKLF
TRBJ1-1,NA,TRBV6-5,NA,ASSYSNSNTEAF
TRBJ2-1,NA,TRBV7-3,once,ASSYGGLAGEQF
TRBJ2-4,TRBD2,TRBV7-9,once,ASSRGLAGGPAKNIQY
TRBJ1-1,NA,TRBV2,few,ASSAGSVTEAF
TRBJ1-5,NA,TRBV2,few,ASKESWVSNQPQH
TRBJ1-2,NA,TRBV30,NA,AWSLNQGMGGYT
TRBJ2-7,NA,TRBV7-9,NA,ASSFLSSYEQY
TRBJ1-4,TRBD1,TRBV6-6,NA,ANPGQGSTNEKLF
TRBJ1-5,NA,TRBV6-1,once,ASSEASKGLYSNQPQH
TRBJ1-4,NA,TRBV10-3,NA,ATKGTTAGNEKLF
TRBJ1-4,TRBD1,TRBV4-1,NA,ASSPSTGGNEKLF